Listed below are T cell receptor beta chains from one sample, sequenced in a study of CD8 T cells in ankylosing spondylitis. TCRdb reprocessed the 5' RACE reads via MiXCR and lists one record per CDR3 protein. Of about 160,000 distinct CDR3 sequences in the sample, under 45% were seen once. Sequenced input: synovial fluid, either unsorted or a sorted T cell fraction (not recorded which). The receptors originated from a male donor with ankylosing spondylitis. The CDR3 runs from the conserved cysteine through the conserved F or W. The D gene is left open where the match is weak. Clone size is not always given. Where it is, it says once, few, many or a class for expanded clones.

j_call | d_call | clone_size | v_call | cdr3_nt | cdr3_aa
TRBJ2-3 | . | few | TRBV12-3/TRBV12-4 | TGTGCCAGCAGTTTCCCACAGGGGACTAGCACAGATACGCAGTATTTT | CASSFPQGTSTDTQYF
TRBJ2-7 | . | . | TRBV12-3/TRBV12-4 | TGTGCCAGCACGGGACCTCACTCCTACGAGCAGTACTTC | CASTGPHSYEQYF
TRBJ2-3 | . | . | TRBV11-1 | TGTGCCAGCAGCTTAGCAGGGGACCACACCGCCCCTAGCACAGATACGCAGTATTTT | CASSLAGDHTAPSTDTQYF
TRBJ2-2 | . | once | TRBV29-1 | TGCAGCGTTGAATCGGGGTCCCACACCGGGGAGCTGTTTTTT | CSVESGSHTGELFF
TRBJ1-2 | TRBD1 | once | TRBV6-1 | TGTGCCAGCAGGACACAGGGGGCAGACGGCTACACCTTC | CASRTQGADGYTF
TRBJ2-2 | . | . | TRBV3-1 | TGTGCCAGCAGCCCTATTCGGGACTGGGACACCGGGGAGCTGTTTTTT | CASSPIRDWDTGELFF
TRBJ2-2 | . | . | TRBV4-3 | TGCGCCAGCAGCCAAGATTGGAGCGGGTGGGCCACCGGGGAGCTGTTTTTT | CASSQDWSGWATGELFF
TRBJ1-2 | TRBD1 | few | TRBV7-4 | TGTGCCAGCAGCCTCGGACAGGATAAACTATATGGCTACACCTTC | CASSLGQDKLYGYTF
TRBJ1-2 | TRBD1 | . | TRBV5-1 | TGCGCCAGCAGCCATCCCTCGGGACAGTTTAACTATGGCTACACCTTC | CASSHPSGQFNYGYTF
TRBJ2-1 | . | . | TRBV4-1 | TGCGCCAGCAGCCAAGAGGGCCGGACTGTTAACAATGAGCAGTTCTTC | CASSQEGRTVNNEQFF
TRBJ2-5 | . | many | TRBV12-3/TRBV12-4 | TGTGCCACGCAAGGGGCGGGAGAGACCCAGTACTTC | CATQGAGETQYF
TRBJ2-6 | . | few | TRBV27 | TGTGCCAGCAGTTTACTAGGGGCCGCAGGCGGGGCCAACGTCCTGACTTTC | CASSLLGAAGGANVLTF
TRBJ2-1 | TRBD2 | many | TRBV6-1 | TGTGCCACCCAACTAGCGGGGGGAGGCCCCTACAATGAGCAGTTCTTC | CATQLAGGGPYNEQFF